This T cell receptor beta chain emerged from a study of T cell responses to AZD1222 COVID-19 vaccine (dated by TCRdb to the early 2020s). Background for the entire study: TCR sequencing was performed for 230 to 250 trial participants, of whom about 210 were given two doses of AZD1222 and 26 were given two doses of MenACWY control vaccine. Enrollment into the trials was organized by age into subgroups of 18-55, 56-69 and 70-plus years, and those subgroups contained about 160, 30 and 59 TCR-sequenced participants, respectively.

Here is what the overall study found, with its caveats: Reportedly, close to half of the unique spike-specific TCRs recognized epitopes lying outside the regions that are mutated in the B.1.351 and B.1.1.7 variants. Conclusions about previously exposed vaccinees are limited because only a handful of AZD1222 recipients were SARS-CoV-2 seropositive at baseline. In the small 56-69-year group, the increase in depth fell short of significance, most likely because of low power. The whole spike protein was spanned by vaccine-associated CD4 TCRs, and dominant responses were seen in regions 160-218 and 743-854. Spike-specific TCR breadth and depth rose significantly after two AZD1222 doses compared with day 0 and with MenACWY recipients. Most participants were white British and females outnumbered males, and the authors suggested that clonal diversity may have been underestimated. Because no day 14 peak-response samples were available, the repertoires could be characterized only after the peak T cell response.

The CDR3 regions of human TCRbeta chains were analyzed by immunosequencing. Per the authors' processing: TCRs in the repertoires were matched against a reference library of SARS-CoV-2-specific TCRs that had been generated with the MIRA antigen-specificity platform. Breadth was defined as the fraction of unique TCRs that were SARS-CoV-2-associated. Depth was defined as the fraction of total T cells that were SARS-CoV-2-associated. Using the MIRA data, each spike-specific TCR was assigned both to the spike region to which the TCR was reactive and to a CD4 or CD8 class. Log10-transformed breadth and depth values were compared by one-way ANOVA with Sidak's multiple comparisons tests. In TCRdb, the immuneACCESS table is reduced to in-frame sequences with V and J assigned. These tables do not hold every clone; where another copy was compared, an unresolved V gene accounts for under half, and the others remain unexplained. V, J and clone size are those of that table, while D and trimming were read from the DNA. Counted in this sample were approximately 74,000 clones; approximately 90% of them appeared once. Around 1.3% of the sample is held by the ten biggest clonotypes.

The time point label for this specimen denotes: about 28 days (+/-7) after the second vaccine dose. Because spike-specific TCR depth and breadth did not differ between the two schedules, AZD1222 recipients who got a second dose at roughly 4 weeks were pooled with those who got a second dose at roughly 12 weeks. Vaccinee samples were obtained from the UK trials COV001 and COV002, which included a single-blind randomized controlled phase 2/3 trial of AZD1222 (ChAdOx1 nCoV-19) in healthy adults. Trial participant PBMC samples were collected at day 0 and day 28 after the second dose for TCRbeta chain sequencing. For this clone: Its antigen is still unknown. No qualities accompany the bases; no much larger clone lies one base away.

The junction shows trimming of 0 bases on V and 4 bases on J, plus 10 bases between the germline ends. From the cysteine through the phenylalanine, the CDR3 covers 14 amino acids. Only the CDR3 portion is preserved as DNA: 42 bases, with reading frame beginning at the first base. In the germline V gene, CDR1 corresponds to SGHRS and CDR2 to YFSETQ. The receptor chain draws on TRBV5-1 and TRBJ2-5, and perhaps TRBD1 as D gene, on 6 matching bases. The sequences come from peripheral blood, collected 28 days after the second AZD1222 dose. The TCR originated in an adult who received the AZD1222 COVID-19 vaccine. The CDR3 protein: CASSLVGGGETQYF. The DNA sequence is given as TGCGCCAGCAGCTTGGTAGGGGGTGGAGAGACCCAGTACTTC. Where the CDR3 stops, the reference TRBV5-1 and TRBJ2-5 genes take over; the full variable domain is KAGVTQTPRYLIKTRGQQVTLSCSPISGHRSVSWYQQTPGQGLQFLFEYFSETQRNKGNFPGRFSGRQFSNSRSEMNVSTLELGDSALYLCASSLVGGGETQYFGPGTRLLVL.